These 3 T cell receptor beta chains share one sample of origin, sequenced in a study of cytomegalovirus exposure and HLA in healthy donors. The PCR employed 60 Vbeta primers together with 13 Jbeta primers. Sequenced by immunoSEQ multiplex PCR; TCRdb stores in-frame clones only, minus some. Of 65,000 or so clones detected, less than 70% appear once; the ten largest clones hold roughly 3.1%. The sequenced sample consisted of PBMCs. These receptors originate from a man aged 30 to 39 in good health and CMV-seronegative.

This chain joins TRBV7-9 and TRBJ2-7, with TRBD1 matching over 8 bases. V was clipped by 3 bases and J by 6 bases; unmatched bases: 10. This CDR3 is built from 15 residues. CDR1 SEHNR and CDR2 FQNEAQ come from the germline V gene (reference sequence). The CDR3 DNA sequence: TGTGCCAGCAGCTTTTCTACAGGGGGGAACGGCGAGCAGTACTTC. It yields the protein CASSFSTGGNGEQYF.

V and J are TRBV2 and TRBJ2-1; D is ambiguous. This CDR3 region has 15 residues. V lost 4 bases, J lost 0 bases, and 10 bases lay in between. Germline loops: CDR1 SNHLY, CDR2 FYNNEI. CDR3 in DNA: TGTGCCAGCAGTGTGGCTCCAACCTCCTACAATGAGCAGTTCTTC. Its translation: CASSVAPTSYNEQFF.

This chain connects TRBV11-3 to TRBJ2-1, with 7 positions matching TRBD1. This CDR3 comprises 11 residues. Trimming cost V 5 bases and J 10 bases; bases outside gene matches: 2. Germline-derived CDR1 and CDR2 are SGHNT and YENEEA. CDR3 region: CASSRQGEQFF. CDR3 coding DNA: TGTGCCAGCAGCAGACAGGGCGAGCAGTTCTTC.